This T cell receptor beta chain was profiled in a study of blood T cell repertoires in COVID-19 (dated by TCRdb to about 2020). Turning to the overall study: Samples covering the acute and convalescent phases of COVID-19 were provided by collaborators in the United States, Italy and Spain. The prospective study material was composed of cDNA or gDNA derived from T cells, B-cell-depleted T cells, or PBMCs. The dataset comprised deeply sampled blood TCRbeta repertoires from subjects exposed to, actively infected with, or recovered from COVID-19. The repertoires were made available in a free public database intended to serve as a resource for research on the immune response to SARS-CoV-2. The samples were drawn from the first 160 participants of the ongoing ImmuneRACE study and from under 1,500 subjects provided by 6 global collaborators. A de-identified subject ID, COVID-19 status, age in years and sex were almost always included in the sample metadata. HLA class I and class II types, where available, came from metadata supplied by the sample provider rather than from assay-based typing.

TCRbeta CDR3 regions were amplified from genomic DNA using the immunoSEQ Assay, a bias-controlled multiplex PCR. As for the authors' bioinformatics: The number of nucleated cells in each sample was estimated by amplification of reference gene primers within the assay. To quantify the absolute abundance of each unique TCRbeta CDR3 rearrangement, sequence reads were collapsed and filtered. For each sample, productive Simpson clonality was calculated by taking the square root of Simpson's diversity index across productive rearrangements. TCRdb carries this immuneACCESS record with in-frame sequences only. Its versions omit some clonotypes, under half of them owing to an unresolved V gene in the studies checked, with the rest unexplained. V and J calls and clone size are given by that table; D and trimming were obtained from the DNA. The sample yields over 300,000 clones; roughly 90% were counted once. The ten biggest clones cover roughly 6.7% of the sample.

At the junction V is shortened by 4 bases and J by 5 bases, with 11 bases in between. The CDR3 numbers 13 residues from cysteine through phenylalanine. The only DNA kept is the CDR3, 39 bases in frame from the first base. Based on the germline V gene, the CDR1 and CDR2 sequences are SQVTM and ANQGSEA. Study-wide conclusions, independent of this receptor: The amount of clinical and demographic metadata varied by source and participant and was provided uncurated.

Another Seattle source contributed samples from volunteer blood donors who had recovered from COVID-19. The collaborating institutions used their own protocols to collect whole blood in K2EDTA tubes. For TCRbeta analysis, collaborators shipped samples in one of three forms: frozen whole blood, isolated PBMCs, or DNA extracted from either of those sample types. Comments on this clone: Its target antigen remains unknown. Per-nucleotide qualities are absent, and no much larger clonotype sits a single base away.

In this chain, TRBV29-1 is recombined with TRBJ1-4, with no confidently assigned D gene. Sequencing used peripheral blood. The sequence was obtained from a man between 18 and 35 years old who had recovered from COVID-19. The nucleotide sequence is TGCAGCGTTGGTGCGGAAAGCAATGAAAAACTGTTTTTT. Its protein reads: CSVGAESNEKLFF.